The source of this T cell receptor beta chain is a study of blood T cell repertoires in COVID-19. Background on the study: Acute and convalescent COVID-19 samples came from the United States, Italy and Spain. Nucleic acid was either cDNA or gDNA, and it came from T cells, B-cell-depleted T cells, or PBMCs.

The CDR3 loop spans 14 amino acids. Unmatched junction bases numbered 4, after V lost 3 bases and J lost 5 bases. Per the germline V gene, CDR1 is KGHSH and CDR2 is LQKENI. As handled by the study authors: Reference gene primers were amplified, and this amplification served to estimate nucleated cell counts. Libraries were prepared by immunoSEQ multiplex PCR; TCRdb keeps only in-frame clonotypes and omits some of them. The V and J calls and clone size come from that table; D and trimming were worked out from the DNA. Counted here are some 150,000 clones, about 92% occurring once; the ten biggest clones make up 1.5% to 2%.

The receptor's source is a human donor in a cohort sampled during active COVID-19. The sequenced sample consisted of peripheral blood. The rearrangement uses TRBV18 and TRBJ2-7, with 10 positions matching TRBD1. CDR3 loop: CASSPLDRGNEQYF. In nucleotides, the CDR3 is TGTGCCAGCTCACCCCTGGACAGGGGGAACGAGCAGTACTTC.